This T cell receptor beta chain was observed in a study of T cell responses to AZD1222 COVID-19 vaccine. Study results and caveats: There were vaccine-associated CD4 TCRs across spike, dominant at 160-218 and 743-854. Increases in Spike-specific TCR breadth and depth were seen after two AZD1222 doses. Donors were chiefly white British, with a greater number of females, and clonal diversity was perhaps underestimated.

Generated by immunoSEQ multiplex PCR, the TCRdb table keeps only in-frame clones and is missing some. The data contain roughly 100,000 clones, over 80% of them singletons. The CDR3 runs to 16 residues. Germline loops: CDR1 KGHSH, CDR2 LQKENI. V dropped 2 bases and J dropped 6; count of bases not matched to a gene: 9. To note about this clone: Its specificity is not known.

V usage is TRBV18 and J usage is TRBJ1-2; 10 nucleotides agree with TRBD1. This receptor was taken from an adult in good health. Sequencing used peripheral blood, obtained on day 0 of AZD1222 vaccination. CDR3 residues: CASSPAFRQGADGYTF. The CDR3 bases are TGTGCCAGCTCACCAGCATTTAGACAGGGGGCGGATGGCTACACCTTC.